Listed here are 30 T cell receptor beta chains from one sample, sequenced in a study of CD8+ T cells in alopecia areata. Extracted from the samples, RNA was reverse transcribed into cDNA to serve as the sequencing template. The data were produced by immunoSEQ multiplex PCR, yet TCRdb's version contains in-frame clones alone and is incomplete. The data hold about 120,000 clones, with roughly 66% observed a single time. Input material: CD4+ T cells sorted from blood. The receptors here all came from a human donor in good health.

This clone showed up just a few times. The J gene is TRBJ2-2, the V gene TRBV5-1, with D possibly matching TRBD2 (6 bases). V lost 3 bases and J 2 bases, leaving 11 bases between the germline ends. The germline gives CDR1 SGHRS, CDR2 YFSETQ. CDR3 length: 15 amino acids. In DNA form, the CDR3 reads TGCGCCAGCAGCTCCGGGACTTCCAACACCGGGGAGCTGTTTTTT. Translated, it gives CASSSGTSNTGELFF.

The CDR3 is CASSDLPRGGYTF. CDR3 nucleotides: TGTGCCAGCAGTGATCTCCCCCGGGGTGGCTACACCTTC. The chain recombines TRBV2 with TRBJ1-2; the D is unclear. The V end was cut by 3 bases, the J end by 7 bases, with 12 bases between. CDR3 size: 13 residues. Per germline, CDR1 SNHLY and CDR2 FYNNEI.

The chain couples TRBV18 to TRBJ2-5, with 8 bases identical to TRBD2. Germline CDR1 is KGHSH and CDR2 is LQKENI. The CDR3 consists of 13 residues. V was clipped by 2 bases and J by 4 bases; unmatched bases: 0. This CDR3 is CASSPSGGETQYF. The CDR3 region has the DNA TGTGCCAGCTCACCAAGCGGGGGAGAGACCCAGTACTTC.

The chain recombines TRBV27 with TRBJ2-7, with D possibly matching TRBD2 (6 bases). V lost 4 bases and J 6 bases, leaving 37 bases between the germline ends. CDR1 and CDR2 (germline): MNHEY, SMNVEV (reference sequence). The CDR3 runs to 21 residues. Written as DNA, the CDR3 is TGTGCCAGCAGTTGTCCGGGGGAACTTTCCTTCTACTATACGCAGCTGCGCGAGCAGTACTTC. It yields the protein CASSCPGELSFYYTQLREQYF.

The CDR3 sequence: CASSFTRPTIGYTF. The CDR3 bases are TGTGCCAGCAGCTTCACCAGGCCGACTATTGGCTACACCTTC. V gene TRBV7-9 combines with J gene TRBJ1-2; D gene unclear. Trimming pared 3 bases from V and 7 bases from J, leaving 15 bases between. The CDR3 is made up of 14 amino acids. Germline CDR1 reads SEHNR; CDR2 reads FQNEAQ (reference sequence).

The gene calls are TRBV2 and TRBJ1-1, with D possibly matching TRBD1 (6 bases). Deletions cut 6 bases from V and 4 bases from J, with 15 bases between. The V gene's germline CDR1 is SNHLY and CDR2 FYNNEI. The CDR3 has 14 amino acids. This CDR3 is CASRTGARATEAFF. The CDR3 region has the DNA TGTGCCAGCAGGACGGGGGCGCGGGCCACTGAAGCTTTCTTT. Variable domain in full (rest from reference TRBV2 and TRBJ1-1): EPEVTQTPSHQVTQMGQEVILRCVPISNHLYFYWYRQILGQKVEFLVSFYNNEISEKSEIFDDQFSVERPDGSNFTLKIRSTKLEDSAMYFCASRTGARATEAFFGQGTRLTVV.

There are a few counts of this clone. This chain connects TRBV7-6 to TRBJ2-2; 7 nucleotides agree with TRBD1. Germline V gene sequence: CDR1 SGHVS, CDR2 FNYEAQ. This CDR3 contains 15 residues. The V gene end was trimmed by 4 bases and the J gene end by 3 bases; junction bases not matched to a gene: 5. The CDR3 here is CASSSRTGYTGELFF. DNA for the CDR3: TGTGCCAGCAGCTCAAGGACAGGATACACCGGGGAGCTGTTTTTT.

The rearrangement joins TRBV7-2 to TRBJ2-5, with 12 positions matching TRBD2. J gave up 0 bases and V 3 bases, and 8 bases lay outside the gene matches. The CDR3 covers 18 residues. Germline V CDR1 and CDR2: SGHTA, FQGNSA. The DNA for the CDR3 is TGTGCCAGCAGCTTTGAACTAGCGGGGGGACTGTACCAAGAGACCCAGTACTTC. Protein: CASSFELAGGLYQETQYF.

V is TRBV11-2 and J is TRBJ2-7; D remains ambiguous. CDR1 and CDR2 from the germline V gene are SGHAT and FQNNGV. CDR3 length: 11 residues. V was shortened by 5 bases and J by 7 bases, with 9 bases between the two germline ends. The CDR3 nucleotides are TGTGCCAGCAGCATTACCCTTGAGCAGTACTTC. Protein product: CASSITLEQYF. The complete variable domain, with remaining parts taken from reference TRBV11-2 and TRBJ2-7, reads EAGVAQSPRYKIIEKRQSVAFWCNPISGHATLYWYQQILGQGPKLLIQFQNNGVVDDSQLPKDRFSAERLKGVDSTLKIQPAKLEDSAVYLCASSITLEQYFGPGTRLTVT.

This clone was counted many times. This chain links TRBV18 with TRBJ1-1; D not resolved. CDR3 length equals 14 residues. CDR1 and CDR2 from the germline V gene are KGHSH and LQKENI. The V end lost 3 bases, the J end lost 0 bases, and 8 bases lay between the germline ends. The CDR3 sequence: CASSPPGVNTEAFF. The CDR3 DNA follows: TGTGCCAGCTCACCGCCGGGCGTGAACACTGAAGCTTTCTTT.

The V and J genes are TRBV13 and TRBJ1-2; D gene ambiguous. Trimming stripped 1 base from V and 8 bases from J, with 14 bases between. The CDR3 length is 14 residues. Germline CDR1 and CDR2: PRHDT and FYEKMQ (reference sequence). The CDR3 region is CASSLVLGNTGYTF. Here the CDR3 DNA reads TGTGCCAGCAGCTTAGTTTTGGGGAATACGGGCTACACCTTC.

This clone was observed a single time. The chain is built from TRBV30 and TRBJ1-5, with D perhaps matching TRBD1 (5 bases). Germline CDR1 GTSNPN, CDR2 SVGIG (reference sequence). The V end was cut by 2 bases, the J end by 4 bases, with 18 bases between. This CDR3 has 16 residues. The CDR3 here is CAWSTPVPGGNQPQHF. CDR3 in DNA: TGTGCCTGGAGTACCCCCGTCCCGGGGGGGAATCAGCCCCAGCATTTT. The full variable domain, completed using reference TRBV30 and TRBJ1-5, is SQTIHQWPATLVQPVGSPLSLECTVEGTSNPNLYWYRQAAGRGLQLLFYSVGIGQISSEVPQNLSASRPQDRQFILSSKKLLLSDSGFYLCAWSTPVPGGNQPQHFGDGTRLSIL.

CDR3 sequence: CASSVGTGAPLHF. In DNA form, the CDR3 reads TGTGCCAGCAGCGTCGGGACAGGAGCACCCCTCCACTTT. The chain employs TRBV11-2 and TRBJ1-6, with 8 bases aligning to TRBD1. The length of the CDR3 is 13 residues. V was pared by 5 bases and J by 11 bases, with 5 bases of the junction left unmatched. The germline gives CDR1 SGHAT, CDR2 FQNNGV.

V gene TRBV30 combines with J gene TRBJ1-2; D call uncertain. Trimming cost V 0 bases and J 6 bases, with 8 bases left between them. CDR3 length: 12 amino acids. Per germline, CDR1 GTSNPN and CDR2 SVGIG (reference sequence). CDR3 loop: CAWSVVQNGYTF. The DNA of the CDR3 is TGTGCCTGGAGTGTAGTCCAGAATGGCTACACCTTC. The full variable domain, completed using reference TRBV30 and TRBJ1-2, is SQTIHQWPATLVQPVGSPLSLECTVEGTSNPNLYWYRQAAGRGLQLLFYSVGIGQISSEVPQNLSASRPQDRQFILSSKKLLLSDSGFYLCAWSVVQNGYTFGSGTRLTVV.

The chain couples TRBV7-9 to TRBJ2-7; 7 bases are a match to TRBD2. The CDR3 extends over 13 amino acids. Germline values: CDR1 SEHNR, CDR2 FQNEAQ (reference sequence). With V trimmed by 5 bases and J by 3 bases, 4 bases remained unmatched. As DNA, the CDR3 is TGTGCCAGCAGCCCTAGCGGACGCTACGAGCAGTACTTC. As protein: CASSPSGRYEQYF.

The rearrangement links TRBV27 to TRBJ2-6, with 11 positions matching TRBD1. The J segment lost 12 bases and the V segment lost 5 bases, leaving 6 bases of the junction unmatched. The CDR3 runs 14 residues. Germline loops: CDR1 MNHEY, CDR2 SMNVEV (reference sequence). The CDR3 reads CASSPRTGGFVLTF. CDR3 sequence (DNA): TGTGCCAGCAGTCCACGGACAGGGGGCTTCGTCCTGACTTTC.

The chain uses TRBV2 and TRBJ2-1; unclear D gene. Trimming cost V 4 bases and J 4 bases, with 8 bases left between them. The CDR3 is 13 residues long. CDR1 is SNHLY, CDR2 FYNNEI, per germline. The CDR3 DNA reads as TGTGCCAGCAGTGTACTCGGGTACAATGAGCAGTTCTTC. Its protein is CASSVLGYNEQFF.

The chain uses TRBV19 and TRBJ1-5; the D gene is possibly TRBD1 (6 bases). CDR1 is LNHDA, CDR2 SQIVND, per germline (reference sequence). This CDR3 has 14 amino acids. V was cut by 8 bases and J by 3 bases, with 14 bases left in between. The CDR3 here is CASYAGVPNQPQHF. The CDR3 nucleotides are TGTGCCAGTTATGCAGGGGTACCCAATCAGCCCCAGCATTTT.

This chain connects TRBV18 to TRBJ2-1; 8 nucleotides align to TRBD2. Germline CDR1 KGHSH, CDR2 LQKENI. V lost 6 bases to trimming and J lost 0 bases; unmatched junction nucleotides: 4. The CDR3 extends over 15 amino acids. CDR3 in DNA: TGTGCCAGCTCGCCCGGGACTAGCTCCTACAATGAGCAGTTCTTC. It translates to CASSPGTSSYNEQFF.

The chain uses TRBV2 and TRBJ2-3; 8 bases line up with TRBD1. The V gene's germline CDR1 is SNHLY and CDR2 FYNNEI. The CDR3 contains 17 residues. The junction had 15 bases not matched to a gene; V was cut back by 7 bases and J by 3 bases. The DNA for the CDR3 is TGTGCCAGCATTTTGAGATTGTCAGGGGGCGCAACAGATACGCAGTATTTT. As protein: CASILRLSGGATDTQYF.

As regards this clone: The conserved final phenylalanine or tryptophan is absent from the CDR3, which likely points to a read error. The DNA is left out, because the CDR3 cannot be placed on it with certainty; the CDR3 is given as TCRdb lists it. V is TRBV27 and J is TRBJ1-3. The CDR3 is 8 amino acids in total, end residues counted. In germline, CDR1 is MNHEY, CDR2 SMNVEV (reference sequence). This CDR3 is CARWTKIV.

J is TRBJ2-3 and V is TRBV4-1; 9 bases line up with TRBD2. Unmatched junction bases numbered 7, after V lost 3 bases and J lost 3 bases. The CDR3 totals 16 residues. CDR1 MGHRA and CDR2 YSYEKL come from the germline V gene. DNA for the CDR3: TGCGCCAGCAGCCAGGGCGGGGGGGCCAGGACAGATACGCAGTATTTT. It codes for CASSQGGGARTDTQYF.

The J gene is TRBJ2-4, the V gene TRBV25-1, with 9 positions matching TRBD1. The germline CDR1 and CDR2 sequences are MGHDK and SYGVNS. This CDR3 region has 14 residues. V trimming: 4 bases; J trimming: 7 bases; junction bases outside the gene matches: 5. The CDR3 sequence is CASSGPGQGNIQYF. The CDR3 nucleotides are TGTGCCAGCAGTGGACCGGGACAGGGTAACATTCAGTACTTC.

V is TRBV27 and J is TRBJ2-7; D call uncertain. The length of the CDR3 is 14 residues. CDR1 and CDR2 (germline): MNHEY, SMNVEV (reference sequence). V lost 2 bases and J lost 2, with 10 bases in between. The CDR3 is CASSLLPATYEQYF. CDR3 in DNA: TGTGCCAGCAGTTTACTCCCAGCCACCTACGAGCAGTACTTC.

The chain carries TRBV30 and TRBJ1-1; D gene uncertain. Deletions cut 3 bases from V and 10 bases from J, with 12 bases between. Looked up from germline, CDR1 is GTSNPN and CDR2 is SVGIG (reference sequence). The CDR3 extends over 11 amino acids. The CDR3 DNA reads as TGTGCCTGGAGCCCCCGCGGGAGAGCTTTCTTT. The encoded protein is CAWSPRGRAFF.

About this clone itself: Sequence at one end of the junction differs from germline and may be a read error. The chain's CDR3 is CASSEGQGAIYEQYF. The CDR3 DNA sequence: TGTGCCAGCAGCGAAGGACAGGGGGCCATCTACGAGCAGTACTTC. The chain carries TRBV2 and TRBJ2-7; 11 nucleotides line up with TRBD1. Germline V gives CDR1 SNHLY, CDR2 FYNNEI. This CDR3 comprises 15 residues. Looking up the rest from reference TRBV2 and TRBJ2-7 gives the full variable domain: EPEVTQTPSHQVTQMGQEVILRCVPISNHLYFYWYRQILGQKVEFLVSFYNNEISEKSEIFDDQFSVERPDGSNFTLKIRSTKLEDSAMYFCASSEGQGAIYEQYFGPGTRLTVT.

This clone was seen a handful of times. Here the CDR3 DNA reads TGTGCCAGTAGTATAGATCAGGGAAAGACTGAAGCTTTCTTT. Protein product: CASSIDQGKTEAFF. The genes are TRBV19 and TRBJ1-1; tentatively, D is TRBD1 (5 bases). Looked up from germline, CDR1 is LNHDA and CDR2 is SQIVND (reference sequence). V was pared by 0 bases and J by 5 bases, with 10 bases between. The CDR3 totals 14 residues.

The rearrangement links TRBV5-6 to TRBJ2-5; TRBD1 matches at 9 bases. Germline CDR1 reads SGHDT; CDR2 reads YYEEEE. This CDR3 is built from 16 residues. With V trimmed by 0 bases and J by 3 bases, 6 bases remained unmatched. The CDR3 DNA reads TGTGCCAGCAGCTTGGGGTACGGGACAGGGAAAGAGACCCAGTACTTC. Residues: CASSLGYGTGKETQYF.

The V gene is TRBV18, the J gene TRBJ2-5, with a tentative D call TRBD2 (5 bases). V lost 3 bases to trimming and J lost 4 bases, with 21 bases between them. From germline, CDR1 is KGHSH and CDR2 LQKENI. The CDR3 covers 17 residues. This chain's CDR3 is CASSPKFLAGSGETQYF. The CDR3 nucleotides are TGTGCCAGCTCACCCAAGTTTCTGGCGGGCTCAGGAGAGACCCAGTACTTC. The complete variable domain, with remaining parts taken from reference TRBV18 and TRBJ2-5, reads NAGVMQNPRHLVRRRGQEARLRCSPMKGHSHVYWYRQLPEEGLKFMVYLQKENIIDESGMPKERFSAEFPKEGPSILRIQQVVRGDSAAYFCASSPKFLAGSGETQYFGPGTRLLVL.

This clone showed up just a few times. The rearrangement uses TRBV5-1 and TRBJ2-3, with TRBD2 identical over 8 bases. The V segment lost 2 bases and the J segment 3 bases; nucleotides outside the gene matches: 5. The CDR3 loop spans 15 amino acids. Germline V lookup: CDR1 SGHRS, CDR2 YFSETQ. This CDR3 reads CASSFTGRGTDTQYF. CDR3 nucleotides: TGCGCCAGCAGCTTCACCGGGAGGGGGACAGATACGCAGTATTTT.